Below, 10 T cell receptor beta chains from the same sample are listed, as sequenced in a study of T cell responses to AZD1222 COVID-19 vaccine. Sequenced by immunoSEQ multiplex PCR; TCRdb stores in-frame clones only, minus some. The sample holds more than 95,000 clones, 90% seen once. Sample: peripheral blood, taken on day 0 of AZD1222 vaccination. The receptor source for this set is an adult in good health.

The V call is TRBV5-1, the J call TRBJ2-1, with D tentatively TRBD1 or TRBD2 (5 bases each). In germline, CDR1 is SGHRS, CDR2 YFSETQ. The CDR3 consists of 14 residues. The germline V and J ends were trimmed by 4 bases and 9 bases, with 17 bases remaining between them. CDR3 in amino acids: CASSEGRSGVEQFF. Written as DNA, the CDR3 is TGCGCCAGCAGCGAGGGACGAAGCGGCGTTGAGCAGTTCTTC.

The chain links TRBV7-8 to TRBJ2-1; unclear D gene. V was shortened by 8 bases and J by 4 bases, with 9 bases between the two germline ends. The CDR3 spans 12 residues. Germline values: CDR1 SGHVS, CDR2 FQNEAQ. CDR3 residues: CASGRYYNEQFF. The CDR3 nucleotides read TGTGCCAGCGGTAGGTATTACAATGAGCAGTTCTTC.

The gene calls are TRBV3-1 (or the pseudogene TRBV3-2) and TRBJ2-7; no reliable D call. The CDR3 is 14 residues long. Germline V CDR1 and CDR2: LGHDT, YNNKEL (reference sequence). V lost 1 base to trimming and J lost 0 bases, with 7 bases between them. Written as DNA, the CDR3 is TGTGCCAGCAGCCAAGGGCTTTACTCCTACGAGCAGTACTTC. This translates into CASSQGLYSYEQYF.

This chain joins TRBV28 and TRBJ2-1, with 9 bases that match TRBD2. Germline V gives CDR1 MDHEN, CDR2 SYDVKM. The CDR3 has 17 residues. Trimming cost V 3 bases and J 6 bases; bases outside gene matches: 12. The CDR3 DNA reads as TGTGCCAGCAGTTTTGTTAGCGGGAGTGTGTTTTTCAATGAGCAGTTCTTC. Translating it yields CASSFVSGSVFFNEQFF.

The CDR3 loop reads CASSRASGSSYNEQFF. CDR3 nucleotide sequence: TGTGCCAGCAGCAGAGCTAGCGGGAGCTCCTACAATGAGCAGTTCTTC. The chain is built from TRBV11-3 and TRBJ2-1; 10 nucleotides align to TRBD2. Germline CDR1 is SGHNT and CDR2 is YENEEA. After removal of 5 bases from V and 0 bases from J, the junction contained 4 bases not matched to a gene. The CDR3 runs 16 residues.

This clone has just one count. J is TRBJ2-7 and V is TRBV28; 9 bases are shared with TRBD1. Germline lookup yields CDR1 MDHEN and CDR2 SYDVKM. Losses at the gene ends were 7 bases for V and 0 bases for J; bases not matched to a gene: 1. The CDR3 has 13 residues. The CDR3 region is CASKTGGSYEQYF. DNA for the CDR3: TGTGCCAGCAAGACAGGGGGCTCCTACGAGCAGTACTTC.

The chain is built from TRBV6-5 and TRBJ1-6, with D perhaps matching TRBD1 (5 bases). Germline values: CDR1 MNHEY, CDR2 SVGAGI. V lost 4 bases and J 5 bases, leaving 9 bases between the germline ends. The CDR3 spans 14 residues. The CDR3 protein is CASSLGRNNSPLHF. The CDR3 DNA reads TGTGCCAGCAGTTTGGGACGGAATAATTCACCCCTCCACTTT.

This chain links TRBV7-9 with TRBJ2-7, with TRBD2 identical over 7 bases. Looked up from germline, CDR1 is SEHNR and CDR2 is FQNEAQ (reference sequence). Trimming at V came to 2 bases and at J to 3 bases, leaving 16 bases not matched to a gene. CDR3 length equals 18 residues. DNA of the CDR3: TGTGCCAGCAGCTTATGGGGCCAGACCCGGCGGGAGCGCTACGAGCAGTACTTC. This encodes CASSLWGQTRRERYEQYF.

V gene TRBV5-1 combines with J gene TRBJ2-1; D remains ambiguous. The CDR3 sequence is 12 residues long. V was trimmed by 0 bases and J by 8 bases, leaving 6 bases between them. Germline assignment: CDR1 SGHRS and CDR2 YFSETQ. This chain's CDR3 is CASSLEFHEQFF. CDR3 sequence (DNA): TGCGCCAGCAGCTTGGAGTTCCATGAGCAGTTCTTC.

The rearrangement joins TRBV7-8 to TRBJ2-4; 7 bases align to TRBD2. The CDR3 extends over 14 amino acids. The V segment lost 4 bases and the J segment 8 bases; nucleotides outside the gene matches: 8. Per germline, CDR1 SGHVS and CDR2 FQNEAQ. The CDR3 DNA is TGTGCCAGCAGCTCTCAACCGGGGGGAGACATTCAGTACTTC. Translating it yields CASSSQPGGDIQYF.